This is a list of T cell receptor beta chains from one sample in a study of glioma-infiltrating T cells after dendritic cell vaccination. The assay was immunoSEQ multiplex PCR, and TCRdb's table has in-frame clones only and misses some. The data show 85,000 to 100,000 clones, more than 80% seen once. This specimen consisted of blood, obtained after dendritic cell vaccination. The receptors were gathered from a human donor with glioblastoma. Each CDR3 is given with its conserved first and last residue. Fields, in order: D gene, V gene, J gene, CDR3 protein, CDR3 DNA. The D gene is left open where the match is weak.

TRBD1	TRBV27	TRBJ2-3	CASRRTGNTQYF	TGTGCCAGCAGACGGACAGGGAATACGCAGTATTTT
TRBD2	TRBV7-6	TRBJ2-6	CASSLALRGGPSAGANVLTF	TGTGCCAGCAGCTTAGCGCTCCGGGGGGGGCCGTCTGCTGGGGCCAACGTCCTGACTTTC
TRBD2	TRBV30	TRBJ2-1	CALLAVRDEQFF	TGTGCCTTACTAGCGGTCCGGGATGAGCAGTTCTTC
.	TRBV7-3	TRBJ2-2	CASSLTGRGDTGELFF	TGTGCCAGCAGCTTAACGGGCAGGGGGGACACCGGGGAGCTGTTTTTT
.	TRBV2	TRBJ1-4	CASGSGAMGEKLFF	TGTGCCAGCGGGTCAGGGGCGATGGGTGAAAAACTGTTTTTT
.	TRBV7-2	TRBJ2-5	CASSYQTGEETQYF	TGTGCCAGCAGCTACCAGACAGGAGAAGAGACCCAGTACTTC
TRBD2	TRBV5-1	TRBJ2-3	CASSESGDTDTQYF	TGCGCCAGCAGCGAGAGCGGGGACACAGATACGCAGTATTTT
.	TRBV7-2	TRBJ2-1	CASSFSGTQAYNEQFF	TGTGCCAGCAGCTTTTCCGGGACTCAAGCCTACAATGAGCAGTTCTTC
TRBD1	TRBV27	TRBJ1-6	CASSGGTDYSPLHF	TGTGCCAGCAGTGGTGGGACAGATTATTCACCCCTCCACTTT
.	TRBV4-1	TRBJ2-1	CASSQEQQGGNEQFF	TGCGCCAGCAGCCAAGAACAACAGGGGGGGAATGAGCAGTTCTTC
TRBD1	TRBV19	TRBJ1-5	CASSDRGEQPQHF	TGTGCCAGTAGCGACAGGGGGGAGCAGCCCCAGCATTTT
TRBD1	TRBV25-1	TRBJ1-2	CASSEDRGRDYGYTF	TGTGCCAGCAGCGAAGACAGGGGGCGCGACTATGGCTACACCTTC
.	TRBV6-1	TRBJ1-2	CASSPELTGKYGYTF	TGTGCCAGCAGCCCAGAATTGACAGGAAAGTATGGCTACACCTTC
.	TRBV4-1	TRBJ2-1	CASSHYGGEQFF	TGCGCCAGCAGCCACTACGGGGGTGAGCAGTTCTTC
TRBD1	TRBV7-9	TRBJ1-3	CASSVRVTGAPSGNTIYF	TGTGCCAGCAGCGTACGGGTAACAGGGGCTCCCTCTGGAAACACCATATATTTT
TRBD1	TRBV5-6	TRBJ1-3	CASSSTGSGNTIYF	TGTGCCAGCAGCTCGACAGGGTCTGGAAACACCATATATTTT